One and the same sample provided the 8 T cell receptor beta chains below, sequenced in a study of neoadjuvant anti-PD-1 for oral cavity cancer. Stated time point: after neoadjuvant nivolumab, at surgical resection. Here immunoSEQ multiplex PCR was the method, and the copy in TCRdb shows in-frame clones only, minus some. This sample yields about 68,000 clones, of which 70% to 90% are seen a single time; more than 3% belongs to the top ten. Sequencing used PBMCs, obtained after nivolumab (anti-PD-1) treatment. The receptors originated from a person aged 40 to 85 with oral cavity squamous cell carcinoma.

The CDR3 DNA is TGTGCCTGGAATGGGGGCGGCGAGCAGTACTTC. The encoded protein is CAWNGGGEQYF. The V and J genes are TRBV30 and TRBJ2-7; D might be TRBD1 (6 bases). The germline gives CDR1 GTSNPN, CDR2 SVGIG (reference sequence). The CDR3 is 11 amino acids. Trimming left V 4 bases short and J 6 bases short, with 10 bases between.

The chain carries TRBV4-1 and TRBJ2-5; 13 bases match TRBD2. V gave up 4 bases and J gave up 4 bases; unmatched junction bases: 6. From germline, CDR1 is MGHRA and CDR2 YSYEKL. CDR3 size: 16 residues. The CDR3 loop is CASSPRTSGSGETQYF. DNA for the CDR3: TGCGCCAGCAGCCCCCGGACTAGCGGGAGTGGAGAGACCCAGTACTTC.

The rearrangement uses TRBV10-3 and TRBJ1-4, with D perhaps TRBD1 (5 bases). CDR1 and CDR2 (germline): ENHRY, SYGVKD. Between the trimmed V and J ends, which lost 0 bases and 14 bases, there was a span of 16 bases. The CDR3 spans 14 residues. CDR3 protein: CAISESEAGDELFF. The DNA for the CDR3 is TGTGCCATCAGTGAGTCAGAGGCGGGGGACGAGCTGTTTTTT.

The V and J genes are TRBV5-8 and TRBJ2-7, with 7 bases that match TRBD1. Germline trimming cut 0 bases from V and 5 bases from J; bases unmatched to any gene: 5. This CDR3 is built from 14 residues. The germline V gene has CDR1 SGHTS and CDR2 YDEGEE. CDR3: CASSLEGARNEQYF. The DNA of the CDR3 is TGTGCCAGCAGCTTGGAGGGGGCGAGAAACGAGCAGTACTTC. Variable domain in full (rest from reference TRBV5-8 and TRBJ2-7): EAGVTQSPTHLIKTRGQQATLRCSPISGHTSVYWYQQALGLGLQFLLWYDEGEERNRGNFPPRFSGRQFPNYSSELNVNALELEDSALYLCASSLEGARNEQYFGPGTRLTVT.

The CDR3 here is CAWTRQGTYEQYF. CDR3 DNA: TGTGCCTGGACTCGACAGGGGACCTACGAGCAGTACTTC. This chain uses TRBV30 with TRBJ2-7, with TRBD1 matching 8 bases. Germline CDR1 and CDR2: GTSNPN and SVGIG (reference sequence). The CDR3 runs 13 residues. Germline trimming cut 4 bases from V and 2 bases from J; bases unmatched to any gene: 4.

V is TRBV2 and J is TRBJ1-2; D might be TRBD1 (5 bases). The V and J ends lost 3 bases and 6 bases respectively, with 11 bases between them. Germline assignment: CDR1 SNHLY and CDR2 FYNNEI. The CDR3 has 13 residues. The CDR3 here is CASSEAGVHGYTF. DNA of the CDR3: TGTGCCAGCAGTGAGGCGGGGGTTCATGGCTACACCTTC. Drawing the rest from reference TRBV2 and TRBJ1-2, the complete variable domain is EPEVTQTPSHQVTQMGQEVILRCVPISNHLYFYWYRQILGQKVEFLVSFYNNEISEKSEIFDDQFSVERPDGSNFTLKIRSTKLEDSAMYFCASSEAGVHGYTFGSGTRLTVV.

The chain uses TRBV5-6 and TRBJ2-4; TRBD2 might be the D (6 bases). Trimming stripped 6 bases from V and 4 bases from J, with 17 bases between. CDR3 length: 15 amino acids. Germline V gene data show CDR1 as SGHDT and CDR2 as YYEEEE. CDR3: CASTGVGGGKNIQYF. As DNA, the CDR3 is TGTGCCAGCACCGGGGTGGGAGGAGGAAAAAACATTCAGTACTTC.

The chain has TRBV28 and TRBJ2-4; D gene unclear. This CDR3 has 14 amino acids. CDR1 and CDR2 from the germline V gene are MDHEN and SYDVKM. V was trimmed by 4 bases and J by 2 bases, leaving 9 bases between them. Here the CDR3 reads CASSSSNTKNIQYF. In DNA form, the CDR3 reads TGTGCCAGCAGTTCCTCTAATACCAAAAACATTCAGTACTTC.